This T cell receptor beta chain was documented in a study of blood T cell repertoires in COVID-19 (TCRdb year 2020). Background for the entire study: The collaborator samples originated in the United States, Italy and Spain and spanned the acute and convalescent phases of COVID-19. The material from the prospective study consisted of cDNA or gDNA derived from T cells, B-cell-depleted T cells, or PBMCs. Nearly every sample came with metadata listing a de-identified subject ID, COVID-19 status, age in years and sex. The repertoires were released in a freely available public database meant as a resource for research on the immune response to SARS-CoV-2. The dataset comprised deeply sampled blood TCRbeta repertoires from subjects exposed to, actively infected with, or recovered from COVID-19. HLA class I and class II types, where available, came from metadata supplied by the sample provider rather than from assay-based typing. The samples were drawn from the first 160 participants of the ongoing ImmuneRACE study and from over a thousand subjects provided by 6 global collaborators.

Collaborating institutions collected whole blood in K2EDTA tubes following their own protocols. For TCRbeta analysis, collaborators shipped samples in one of three forms: frozen whole blood, isolated PBMCs, or DNA extracted from either of those sample types. The germline V gene sets CDR1 to MNHEY and CDR2 to SVGAGI. At the junction V is shortened by 4 bases and J by 2 bases; bases outside the gene matches: 3. The CDR3 numbers 15 residues from cysteine through phenylalanine. Only CDR3 DNA remains: 45 bases, in frame from the first base. Results the study describes overall, beyond this receptor: Clinical and demographic metadata were provided uncurated, with the amount varying by source and participant.

Details on this clone: Its antigen specificity is not known. No much larger clone exists at a distance of one base, and base qualities are not known.

TCRbeta CDR3 regions were amplified from genomic DNA using the immunoSEQ Assay, a bias-controlled multiplex PCR. Under the source paper's analysis protocol: The number of nucleated cells in each sample was estimated by amplification of reference gene primers within the assay. Sequence reads were collapsed and filtered to measure the absolute abundance of every unique TCRbeta CDR3 rearrangement. For each sample, productive Simpson clonality was calculated as the square root of Simpson's diversity index over productive rearrangements. Imported from immuneACCESS, the table was reduced by TCRdb to in-frame sequences with V and J called. These copies leave out some clones; in studies compared against another copy, an unresolved V gene accounts for under half, and the cause of the remainder is not known. The DNA gave D and trimming, while V, J and clone size come from that table. Counted in this sample were around 69,000 clones; roughly 81% of them appeared once. The ten largest account for 20% to 25% of the sample.

This clonotype was sampled from a woman between 70 and 85 years old with acute or convalescent COVID-19. The chain employs TRBV6-5 and TRBJ1-5, and 9 bases in between align with TRBD1. Sequencing was done on a sample of peripheral blood. The DNA sequence is given as TGTGCCAGCAGTTTGGGACAGGGAGGCAATCAGCCCCAGCATTTT. Translated, this is CASSLGQGGNQPQHF.